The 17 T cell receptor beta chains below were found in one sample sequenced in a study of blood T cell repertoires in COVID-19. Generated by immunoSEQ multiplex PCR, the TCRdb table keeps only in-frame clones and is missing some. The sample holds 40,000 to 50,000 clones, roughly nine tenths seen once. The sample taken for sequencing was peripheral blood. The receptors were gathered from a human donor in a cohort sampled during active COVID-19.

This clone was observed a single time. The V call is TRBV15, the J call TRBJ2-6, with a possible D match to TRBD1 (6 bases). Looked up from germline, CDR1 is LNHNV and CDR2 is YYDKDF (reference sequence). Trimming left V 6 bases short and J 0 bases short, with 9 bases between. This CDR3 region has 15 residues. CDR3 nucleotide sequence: TGTGCCACCAGTAACAGGGTCTCTGGGGCCAACGTCCTGACTTTC. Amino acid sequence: CATSNRVSGANVLTF.

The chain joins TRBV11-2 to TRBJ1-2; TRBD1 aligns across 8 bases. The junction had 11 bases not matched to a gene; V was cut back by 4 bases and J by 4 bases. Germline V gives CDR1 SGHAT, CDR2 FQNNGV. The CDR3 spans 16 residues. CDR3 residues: CASSSRSTGGSYGYTF. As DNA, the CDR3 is TGTGCCAGCAGCTCTCGATCAACAGGGGGGAGCTATGGCTACACCTTC. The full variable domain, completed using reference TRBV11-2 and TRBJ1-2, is EAGVAQSPRYKIIEKRQSVAFWCNPISGHATLYWYQQILGQGPKLLIQFQNNGVVDDSQLPKDRFSAERLKGVDSTLKIQPAKLEDSAVYLCASSSRSTGGSYGYTFGSGTRLTVV.

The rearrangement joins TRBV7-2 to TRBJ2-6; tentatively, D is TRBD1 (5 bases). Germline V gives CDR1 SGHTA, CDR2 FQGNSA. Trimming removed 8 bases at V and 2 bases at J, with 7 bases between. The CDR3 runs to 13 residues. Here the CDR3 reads CASVGAGANVLTF. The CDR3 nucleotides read TGTGCCAGCGTAGGGGCTGGGGCCAACGTCCTGACTTTC.

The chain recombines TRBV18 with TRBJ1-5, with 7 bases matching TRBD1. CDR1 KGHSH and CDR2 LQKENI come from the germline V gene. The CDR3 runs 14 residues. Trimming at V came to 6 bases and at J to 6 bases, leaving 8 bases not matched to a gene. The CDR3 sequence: CASSPTGTFQPQHF. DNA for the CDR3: TGTGCCAGCTCTCCGACAGGGACTTTTCAGCCCCAGCATTTT.

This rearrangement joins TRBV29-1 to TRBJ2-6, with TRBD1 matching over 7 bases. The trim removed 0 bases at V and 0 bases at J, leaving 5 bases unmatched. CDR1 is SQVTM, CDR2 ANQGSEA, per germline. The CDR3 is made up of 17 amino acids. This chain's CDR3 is CSVEDRTGVSGANVLTF. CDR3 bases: TGCAGCGTTGAAGACCGCACAGGGGTCTCTGGGGCCAACGTCCTGACTTTC. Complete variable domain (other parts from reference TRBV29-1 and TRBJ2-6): SAVISQKPSRDICQRGTSLTIQCQVDSQVTMMFWYRQQPGQSLTLIATANQGSEATYESGFVIDKFPISRPNLTFSTLTVSNMSPEDSSIYLCSVEDRTGVSGANVLTFGAGSRLTVL.

In DNA form, the CDR3 reads TGCAGTGCTCGGAGGGGCGAAGCTTTCTTT. This translates into CSARRGEAFF. The V gene is TRBV20-1, the J gene TRBJ1-1; TRBD1 might be the D (5 bases). V was clipped by 5 bases and J by 8 bases, with 9 bases between them. Germline lookup yields CDR1 DFQATT and CDR2 SNEGSKA (reference sequence). This CDR3 contains 10 residues.

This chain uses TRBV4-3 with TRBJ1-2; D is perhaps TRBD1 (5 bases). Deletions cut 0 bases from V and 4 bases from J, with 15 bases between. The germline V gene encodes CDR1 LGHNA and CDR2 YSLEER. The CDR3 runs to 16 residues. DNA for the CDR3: TGCGCCAGCAGCCAAGAATTCAGGGCCCCCTTCTATGGCTACACCTTC. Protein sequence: CASSQEFRAPFYGYTF.

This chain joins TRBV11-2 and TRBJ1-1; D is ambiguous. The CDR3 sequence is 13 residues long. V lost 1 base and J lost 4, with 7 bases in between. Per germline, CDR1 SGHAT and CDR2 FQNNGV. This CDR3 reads CASSLAGFTEAFF. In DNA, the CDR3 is TGTGCCAGCAGCTTAGCCGGGTTCACTGAAGCTTTCTTT.

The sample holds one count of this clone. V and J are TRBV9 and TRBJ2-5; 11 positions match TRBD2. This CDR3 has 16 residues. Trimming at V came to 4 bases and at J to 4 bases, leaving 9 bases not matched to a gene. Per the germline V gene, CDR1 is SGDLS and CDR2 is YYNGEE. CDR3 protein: CASSRSGTSGGETQYF. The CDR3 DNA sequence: TGTGCCAGCAGCAGATCCGGGACTAGCGGCGGAGAGACCCAGTACTTC.

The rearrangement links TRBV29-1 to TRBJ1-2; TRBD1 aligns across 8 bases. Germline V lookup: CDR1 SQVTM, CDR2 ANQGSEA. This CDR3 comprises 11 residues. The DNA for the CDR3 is TGCAGGACAGGGGACGCTGCTGGCTACACCTTC. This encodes CRTGDAAGYTF.

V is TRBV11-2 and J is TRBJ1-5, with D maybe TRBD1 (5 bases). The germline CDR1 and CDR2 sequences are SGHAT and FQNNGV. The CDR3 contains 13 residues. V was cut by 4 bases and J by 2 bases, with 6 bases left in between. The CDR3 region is CASSSGRNQPQHF. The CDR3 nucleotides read TGTGCCAGCAGCTCAGGGCGCAATCAGCCCCAGCATTTT.

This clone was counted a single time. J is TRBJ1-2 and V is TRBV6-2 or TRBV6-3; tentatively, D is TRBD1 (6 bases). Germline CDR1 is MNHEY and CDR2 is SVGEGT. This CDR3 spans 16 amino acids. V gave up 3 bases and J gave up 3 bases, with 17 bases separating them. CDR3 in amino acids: CASSYSDDRTDYGYTF. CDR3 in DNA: TGTGCCAGCAGTTATTCCGATGACAGGACCGACTATGGCTACACCTTC.

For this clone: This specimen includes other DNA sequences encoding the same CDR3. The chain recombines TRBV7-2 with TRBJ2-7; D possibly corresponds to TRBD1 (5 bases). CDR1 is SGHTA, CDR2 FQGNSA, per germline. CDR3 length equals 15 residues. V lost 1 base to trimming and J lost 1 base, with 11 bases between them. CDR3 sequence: CASSLGAGRSYEQYF. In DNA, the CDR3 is TGTGCCAGCAGCTTAGGCGCAGGGCGATCCTACGAGCAGTACTTC.

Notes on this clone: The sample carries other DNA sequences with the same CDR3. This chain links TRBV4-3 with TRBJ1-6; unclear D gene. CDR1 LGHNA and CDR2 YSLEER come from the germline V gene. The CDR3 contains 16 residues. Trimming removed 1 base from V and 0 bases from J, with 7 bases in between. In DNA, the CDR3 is TGCGCCAGCAGCCAAGGGGCCAGCTCCTATAATTCACCCCTCCACTTT. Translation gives CASSQGASSYNSPLHF.

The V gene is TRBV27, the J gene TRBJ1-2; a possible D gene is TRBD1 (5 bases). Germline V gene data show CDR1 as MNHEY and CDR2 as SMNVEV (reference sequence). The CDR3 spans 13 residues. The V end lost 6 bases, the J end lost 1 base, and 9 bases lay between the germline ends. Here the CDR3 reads CASSPQDNYGYTF. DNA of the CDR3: TGTGCCAGCAGCCCACAGGATAACTATGGCTACACCTTC.

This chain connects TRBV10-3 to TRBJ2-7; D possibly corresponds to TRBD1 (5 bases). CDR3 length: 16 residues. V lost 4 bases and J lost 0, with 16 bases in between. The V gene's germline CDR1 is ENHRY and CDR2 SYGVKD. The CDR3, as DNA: TGTGCCATCAGTGTGCAACCGGGCAGGGACTCCTACGAGCAGTACTTC. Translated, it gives CAISVQPGRDSYEQYF.

The CDR3 reads CASSPDSLNTEAFF. As DNA, the CDR3 is TGTGCCAGCAGCCCCGACAGCTTGAACACTGAAGCTTTCTTT. The V and J genes are TRBV7-2 and TRBJ1-1; tentatively, D is TRBD1 (5 bases). The CDR3 has 14 residues. Trimming removed 5 bases from V and 0 bases from J, with 10 bases in between. Germline assignment: CDR1 SGHTA and CDR2 FQGNSA. Using reference TRBV7-2 and TRBJ1-1 for the parts outside the CDR3, the full variable domain is GAGVSQSPSNKVTEKGKDVELRCDPISGHTALYWYRQSLGQGLEFLIYFQGNSAPDKSGLPSDRFSAERTGGSVSTLTIQRTQQEDSAVYLCASSPDSLNTEAFFGQGTRLTVV.